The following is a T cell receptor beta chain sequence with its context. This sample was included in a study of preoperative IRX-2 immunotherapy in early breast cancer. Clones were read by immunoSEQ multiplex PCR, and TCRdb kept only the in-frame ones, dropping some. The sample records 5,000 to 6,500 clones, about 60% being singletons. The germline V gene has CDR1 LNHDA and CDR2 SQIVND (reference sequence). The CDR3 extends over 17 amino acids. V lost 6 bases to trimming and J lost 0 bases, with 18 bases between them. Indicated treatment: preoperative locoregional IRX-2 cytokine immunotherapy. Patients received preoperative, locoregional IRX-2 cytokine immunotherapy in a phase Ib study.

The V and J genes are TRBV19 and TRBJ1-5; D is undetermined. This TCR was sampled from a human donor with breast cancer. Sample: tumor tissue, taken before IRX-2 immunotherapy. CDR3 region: CASRDTVGVDSNQPQHF. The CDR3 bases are TGTGCCAGTAGGGATACAGTGGGCGTTGATAGCAATCAGCCCCAGCATTTT.